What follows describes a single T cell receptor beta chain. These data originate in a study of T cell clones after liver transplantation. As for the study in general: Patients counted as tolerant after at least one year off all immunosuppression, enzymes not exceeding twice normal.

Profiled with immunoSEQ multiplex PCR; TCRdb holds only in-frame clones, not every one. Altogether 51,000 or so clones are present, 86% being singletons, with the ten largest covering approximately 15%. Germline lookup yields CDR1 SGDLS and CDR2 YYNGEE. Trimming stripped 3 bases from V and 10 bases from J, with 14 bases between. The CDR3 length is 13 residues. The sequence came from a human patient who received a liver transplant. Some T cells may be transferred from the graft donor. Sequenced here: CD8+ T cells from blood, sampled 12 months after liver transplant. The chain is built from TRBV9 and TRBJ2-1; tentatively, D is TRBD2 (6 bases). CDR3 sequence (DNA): TGTGCCAGCAGCGCGGAGGGACGGGGCGAGCAGTTCTTC. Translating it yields CASSAEGRGEQFF.